The rows below give T cell receptor beta chains drawn from one sample of a study of control samples from healthy donors and cancer patients. Assay: immunoSEQ multiplex PCR; the TCRdb copy retains only in-frame clones and omits some. The sample lists roughly 100,000 clones; around 89% were seen once. The sequenced sample was PBMCs. These TCRs come from a man in his 60s with lung cancer. Each CDR3 is given with its conserved first and last residue. The D gene is left open where the match is weak. A row's size may be missing; if present it is once, few, many or a size class.

J gene	D gene	clone size	V gene	CDR3 protein	CDR3 DNA
TRBJ2-5	NA	NA	TRBV11-1	CASRSAGRETQYF	TGTGCCAGCAGGTCAGCAGGGCGAGAGACCCAGTACTTC
TRBJ1-1	TRBD1	NA	TRBV7-6	CASSLGQYTEAFF	TGTGCCAGCAGCTTGGGACAGTACACTGAAGCTTTCTTT
TRBJ2-3	TRBD1	NA	TRBV13	CASSELDRVRTTDTQYF	TGTGCCAGCAGCGAATTAGACAGGGTGAGAACCACAGATACGCAGTATTTT
TRBJ1-2	NA	NA	TRBV12-3/TRBV12-4	CASGAGRIYGYTF	TGTGCCAGCGGGGCGGGACGTATCTATGGCTACACCTTC
TRBJ1-2	TRBD1	NA	TRBV27	CASNGSPSTGDYGYTF	TGTGCCAGCAACGGCTCCCCCTCAACAGGGGACTATGGCTACACCTTC
TRBJ1-2	NA	NA	TRBV3-1/TRBV3-2	CASSQESSEIYGYTF	TGTGCCAGCAGCCAAGAAAGTTCAGAAATCTATGGCTACACCTTC
TRBJ1-1	NA	NA	TRBV15	CATSLSGDREAFF	TGTGCCACCAGCCTCTCGGGAGACAGGGAAGCTTTCTTT
TRBJ2-5	NA	NA	TRBV4-1	CASSQWRGETQYF	TGCGCCAGCAGCCAATGGAGAGGAGAGACCCAGTACTTC
TRBJ2-1	TRBD1	NA	TRBV5-1	CASSPFRRQGAIYNEQFF	TGCGCCAGCAGCCCCTTCCGTCGACAGGGGGCGATCTACAATGAGCAGTTCTTC
TRBJ1-5	NA	NA	TRBV3-1/TRBV3-2	CASSQDLGPYQPQHF	TGTGCCAGCAGCCAAGATTTAGGGCCCTATCAGCCCCAGCATTTT
TRBJ1-2	NA	NA	TRBV10-1	CASSEDRNYGYTF	TGCGCCAGCAGTGAGGACAGGAACTATGGCTACACCTTC
TRBJ2-5	NA	NA	TRBV24-1	CATSDFRGGRETQYF	TGTGCCACCAGTGATTTTCGAGGGGGGCGGGAGACCCAGTACTTC
TRBJ2-5	TRBD1	once	TRBV5-4	CASSLGTGRETQYF	TGTGCCAGCAGCTTGGGGACAGGGAGAGAGACCCAGTACTTC
TRBJ2-1	NA	NA	TRBV7-6	CASSPLHTGAIYNEQFF	TGTGCCAGCAGCCCCTTACATACGGGGGCCATTTACAATGAGCAGTTCTTC
TRBJ2-1	TRBD2	NA	TRBV6-2/TRBV6-3	CASSYSGTSGERQFF	TGTGCCAGCAGTTACTCTGGGACTAGCGGGGAGAGGCAGTTCTTC
TRBJ1-1	NA	NA	TRBV12-3/TRBV12-4	CASSLRRNTEAFF	TGTGCCAGCAGTCTCAGAAGGAACACTGAAGCTTTCTTT
TRBJ1-1	NA	NA	TRBV24-1	CATSLGGGANEAFF	TGTGCCACCAGTCTAGGTGGGGGGGCAAATGAAGCTTTCTTT
TRBJ1-3	NA	NA	TRBV27	CASSLNHGSGNTIYF	TGTGCCAGCAGTTTAAACCACGGCTCTGGAAACACCATATATTTT
TRBJ2-5	NA	NA	TRBV7-2	CASSRGSPVETQYF	TGTGCCAGCAGTCGGGGAAGTCCGGTAGAGACCCAGTACTTC
TRBJ2-6	NA	NA	TRBV3-1/TRBV3-2	CASSQGGLTGANVLTF	TGTGCCAGCAGCCAAGGGGGGCTAACCGGGGCCAACGTCCTGACTTTC
TRBJ2-7	NA	NA	TRBV6-5	CASSYGMRGHEQYF	TGTGCCAGCAGTTACGGAATGCGGGGACACGAGCAGTACTTC
TRBJ1-5	TRBD1	once	TRBV7-8	CASSLADRADQPQHF	TGTGCCAGCAGCTTAGCGGACAGGGCAGATCAGCCCCAGCATTTT
TRBJ2-2	NA	NA	TRBV7-9	CASSLMVAVGEELFF	TGTGCCAGCAGCTTAATGGTGGCCGTTGGTGAGGAGCTGTTTTTT